This T cell receptor beta chain is drawn from a study of T cells in Graves' hyperthyroidism and ophthalmopathy. Diagnosis relied on clinical symptoms, serum thyroxine and TRAb, thyroid ultrasound and orbital computed tomography. From RNA transcripts, TCR beta CDR3 regions were amplified. Primed by the HTBI set, a first-round RT-PCR was run on the TCR CDR3. TCRdb processed the multiplex PCR reads anew with MiXCR; each CDR3 protein has one entry. In the table there are a few hundred thousand distinct CDR3 sequences, about a sixth of which are singletons. There are 14 residues in the CDR3. V lost 3 bases, J lost 0 bases, and 9 bases lay in between. CDR1 KGHSH and CDR2 LQKENI come from the germline V gene.

The chain uses TRBV18 and TRBJ2-7, with D unclear. The source material was blood. This TCR was sampled from a woman aged 18-29 years with Graves' ophthalmopathy. CDR3 amino acids: CASSPRQDSYEQYF. CDR3 DNA sequence: TGTGCCAGCTCACCGCGGCAGGACTCCTACGAGCAGTACTTC.